This T cell receptor (beta chain) was found in a study of blood T cell repertoires in COVID-19. Overall study context: The United States, Italy and Spain were the sources of the acute and convalescent COVID-19 samples.

Unmatched junction bases numbered 4, after V lost 7 bases and J lost 3 bases. The CDR3 runs 13 residues. Germline CDR1 SQVTM, CDR2 ANQGSEA. In its sample, this clone was seen once. The method was immunoSEQ multiplex PCR; TCRdb's version includes in-frame clones alone and lacks a portion of them. The sample shows some 32,000 clones, over 75% of them seen only once. The sequenced sample consisted of peripheral blood. The V gene is TRBV29-1, the J gene TRBJ2-1; TRBD1 matches at 9 bases. The TCR comes from a man aged 60 to 69 with active COVID-19. Written as DNA, the CDR3 is TGCAGCGCCTCGGACAGGGGCTACAATGAGCAGTTCTTC. Translation: CSASDRGYNEQFF.